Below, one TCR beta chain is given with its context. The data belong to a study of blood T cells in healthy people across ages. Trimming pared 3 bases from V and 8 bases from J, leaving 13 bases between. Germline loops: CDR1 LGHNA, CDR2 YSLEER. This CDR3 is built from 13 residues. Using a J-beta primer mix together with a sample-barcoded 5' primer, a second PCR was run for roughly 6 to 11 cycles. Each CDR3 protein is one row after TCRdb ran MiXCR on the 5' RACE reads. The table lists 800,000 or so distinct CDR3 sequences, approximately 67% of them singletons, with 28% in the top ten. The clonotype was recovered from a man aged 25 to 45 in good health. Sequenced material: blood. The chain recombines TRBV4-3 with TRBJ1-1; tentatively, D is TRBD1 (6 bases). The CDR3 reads CASSQQGRGEAFF. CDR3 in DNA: TGCGCCAGCAGCCAGCAGGGGAGGGGGGAAGCTTTCTTT.